These T cell receptor beta chains were read from a single sample in a study of T-cell memory formation after mild COVID-19. TCRdb itself ran the 5' RACE reads through MiXCR, one entry per CDR3 protein. The sample holds 270,000 or so distinct CDR3 sequences, 16% seen once. Sequenced input: PBMCs or a T cell subset sorted from them (not recorded which). These receptors originate from a man between 18 and 29 years old who had mild COVID-19 (a few samples of this study predate the infection). Cell type and time point are not known. Each CDR3 is given without its conserved first and last residue. Clone size is not always given. Where it is, it says once, few, many or a class for expanded clones.

clone_size v_call cdr3_length cdr3_aa
many TRBV3-1 16 ASSQGETSGLSTDTQY
few TRBV5-1 11 ASSLGIGRGQF
few TRBV20-1 10 SALDRTDTQY
NA TRBV29-1 13 SVGPGTGLADTQY
NA TRBV25-1 13 ASTPGGAGSYEQY
many TRBV5-1 11 ASSPSVREKLF
NA TRBV6-5 10 ASGGSPYGYT
few TRBV6-5 13 ASSYAGTMNTEAF
few TRBV4-1 11 ASSQVVVETQY
NA TRBV20-1 13 SAPELAGGPGEQF
NA TRBV9 13 ASSASGTGADTQY
NA TRBV10-3 12 AIRESGGNEKLF